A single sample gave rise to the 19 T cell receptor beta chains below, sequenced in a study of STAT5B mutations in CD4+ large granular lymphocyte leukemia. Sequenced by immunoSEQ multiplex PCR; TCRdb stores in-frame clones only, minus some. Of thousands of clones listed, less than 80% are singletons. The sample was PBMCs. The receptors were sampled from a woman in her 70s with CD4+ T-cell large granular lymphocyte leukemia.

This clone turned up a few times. CDR3 DNA sequence: TGCGCCACCTCCCCGGGACAGCAGCCTTCACCCCTCCACTTT. Translating it yields CATSPGQQPSPLHF. This chain connects TRBV5-1 to TRBJ1-6; 7 bases fit TRBD1. CDR3 size: 14 residues. V dropped 9 bases and J dropped 9; count of bases not matched to a gene: 12. The germline CDR1 and CDR2 sequences are SGHRS and YFSETQ.

CDR3 loop: CASSLGQGHGYTF. CDR3 nucleotides: TGTGCCAGCAGTCTAGGACAGGGGCACGGCTACACCTTC. The chain has TRBV6-6 and TRBJ1-2, with 9 bases lining up with TRBD1. V lost 5 bases, J lost 8 bases, and 6 bases stayed unmatched. The V gene's germline CDR1 is MNHNY and CDR2 SVGAGI (reference sequence). The CDR3 runs 13 residues.

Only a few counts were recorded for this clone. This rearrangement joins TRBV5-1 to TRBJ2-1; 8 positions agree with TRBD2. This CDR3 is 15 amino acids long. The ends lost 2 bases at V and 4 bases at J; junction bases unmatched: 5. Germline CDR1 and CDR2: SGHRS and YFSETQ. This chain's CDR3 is CASSFSGKSYNEQFF. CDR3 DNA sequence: TGCGCCAGCAGCTTTAGCGGGAAAAGTTACAATGAGCAGTTCTTC.

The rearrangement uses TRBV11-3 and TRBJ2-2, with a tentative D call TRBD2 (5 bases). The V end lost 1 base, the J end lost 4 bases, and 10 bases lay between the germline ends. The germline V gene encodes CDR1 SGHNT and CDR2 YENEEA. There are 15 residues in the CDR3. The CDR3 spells CASSLGGEITGELFF. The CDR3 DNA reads TGTGCCAGCAGCTTAGGGGGAGAGATCACCGGGGAGCTGTTTTTT.

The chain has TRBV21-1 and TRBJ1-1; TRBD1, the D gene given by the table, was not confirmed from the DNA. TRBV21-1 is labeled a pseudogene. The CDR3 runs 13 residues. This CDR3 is CASTRGMCTEAFF. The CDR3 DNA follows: TGTGCCAGTACGAGGGGGATGTGCACTGAAGCTTTCTTT.

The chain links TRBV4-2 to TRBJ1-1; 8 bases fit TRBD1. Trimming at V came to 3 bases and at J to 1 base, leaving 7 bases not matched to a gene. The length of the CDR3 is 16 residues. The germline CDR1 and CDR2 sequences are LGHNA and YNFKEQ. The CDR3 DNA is TGTGCCAGCAGCCACTACGGACAGGGAGCGAACACTGAAGCTTTCTTT. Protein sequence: CASSHYGQGANTEAFF.

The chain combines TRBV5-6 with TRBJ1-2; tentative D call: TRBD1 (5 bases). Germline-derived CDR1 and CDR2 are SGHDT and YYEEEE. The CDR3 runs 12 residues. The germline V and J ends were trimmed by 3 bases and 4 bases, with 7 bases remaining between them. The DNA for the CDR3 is TGTGCCAGCAGCTCTCAGGGCTATGGCTACACCTTC. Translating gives CASSSQGYGYTF.

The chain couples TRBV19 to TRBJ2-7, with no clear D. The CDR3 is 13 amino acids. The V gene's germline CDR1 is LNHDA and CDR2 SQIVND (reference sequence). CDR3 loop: CAAREVPSREQYF. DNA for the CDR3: TGTGCTGCTCGAGAGGTCCCTTCTAGGGAGCAGTACTTC.

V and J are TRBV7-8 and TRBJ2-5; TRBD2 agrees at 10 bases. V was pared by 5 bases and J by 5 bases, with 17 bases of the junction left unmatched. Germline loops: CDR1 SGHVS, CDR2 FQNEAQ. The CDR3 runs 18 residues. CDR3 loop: CASSLFKASGGRGETQYF. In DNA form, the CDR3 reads TGTGCCAGCAGCCTCTTTAAGGCTAGCGGGGGTAGAGGGGAGACCCAGTACTTC.

The CDR3 nucleotides are TGTGCCAGCAGGGGGACTAGCGGGAGAATAGCCGGGGAGCTGTTTTTT. Translation: CASRGTSGRIAGELFF. V usage is TRBV9 and J usage is TRBJ2-2, with TRBD2 matching over 14 bases. Germline V gene data show CDR1 as SGDLS and CDR2 as YYNGEE. J gave up 6 bases and V 5 bases, and 6 bases lay outside the gene matches. This CDR3 region has 16 residues.

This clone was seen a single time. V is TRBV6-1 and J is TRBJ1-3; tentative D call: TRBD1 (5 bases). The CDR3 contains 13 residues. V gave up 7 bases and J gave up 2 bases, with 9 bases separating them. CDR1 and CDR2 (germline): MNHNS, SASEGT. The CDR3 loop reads CASNLGPGNTIYF. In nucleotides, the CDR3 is TGTGCCAGCAACCTGGGGCCTGGAAACACCATATATTTT.

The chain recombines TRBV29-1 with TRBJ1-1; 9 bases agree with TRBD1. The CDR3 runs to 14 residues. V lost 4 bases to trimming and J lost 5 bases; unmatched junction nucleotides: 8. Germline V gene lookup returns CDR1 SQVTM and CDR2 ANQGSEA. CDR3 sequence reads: CSVVSRGQGTEAFF. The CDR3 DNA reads TGCAGCGTTGTTTCTAGGGGACAGGGAACTGAAGCTTTCTTT.

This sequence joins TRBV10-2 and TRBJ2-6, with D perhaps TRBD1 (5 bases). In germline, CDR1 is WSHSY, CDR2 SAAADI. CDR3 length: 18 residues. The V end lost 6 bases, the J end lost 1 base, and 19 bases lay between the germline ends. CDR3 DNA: TGCGCCAGCAGAGGTTTCGTTGAGACAGCATCTGGGGCCAACGTCCTGACTTTC. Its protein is CASRGFVETASGANVLTF.

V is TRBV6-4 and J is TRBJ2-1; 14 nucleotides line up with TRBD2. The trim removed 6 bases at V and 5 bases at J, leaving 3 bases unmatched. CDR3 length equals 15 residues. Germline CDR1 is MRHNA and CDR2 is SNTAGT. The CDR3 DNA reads TGTGCCAGCAGCGCGGGACTAGCGGGAGACAATGAGCAGTTCTTC. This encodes CASSAGLAGDNEQFF.

The CDR3 reads CAWSVPWTANEKLFF. Here the CDR3 DNA reads TGTGCCTGGAGTGTACCCTGGACAGCAAATGAAAAACTGTTTTTT. This rearrangement joins TRBV30 to TRBJ1-4; TRBD1 might be the D (6 bases). Deletions cut 0 bases from V and 5 bases from J, with 13 bases between. CDR1 and CDR2 (germline): GTSNPN, SVGIG (reference sequence). The CDR3 has 15 amino acids.

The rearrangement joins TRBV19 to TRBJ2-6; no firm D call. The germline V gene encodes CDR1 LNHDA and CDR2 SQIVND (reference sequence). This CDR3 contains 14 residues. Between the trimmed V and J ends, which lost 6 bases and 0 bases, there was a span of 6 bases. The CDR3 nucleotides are TGTGCCAGTAGCGCCCCCTCTGGGGCCAACGTCCTGACTTTC. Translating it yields CASSAPSGANVLTF.

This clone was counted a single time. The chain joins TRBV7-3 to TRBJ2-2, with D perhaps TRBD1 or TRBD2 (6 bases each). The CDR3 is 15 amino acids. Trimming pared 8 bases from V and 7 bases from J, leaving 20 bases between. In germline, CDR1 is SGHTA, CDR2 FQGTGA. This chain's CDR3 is CASGPEGGRNGELFF. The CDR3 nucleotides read TGTGCCAGCGGTCCAGAGGGGGGAAGGAACGGGGAGCTGTTTTTT.

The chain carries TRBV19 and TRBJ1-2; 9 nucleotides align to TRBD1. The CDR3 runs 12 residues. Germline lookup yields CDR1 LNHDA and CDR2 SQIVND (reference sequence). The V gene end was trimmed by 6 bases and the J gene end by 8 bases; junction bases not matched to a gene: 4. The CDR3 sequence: CASRQGAGGYTF. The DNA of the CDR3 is TGTGCCAGTAGACAGGGGGCCGGCGGCTACACCTTC.

In DNA, the CDR3 is TGTGCCAGCAGTGTTGGGTCGACAGGGGTCGGGGAAAAACTGTTTTTT. It specifies CASSVGSTGVGEKLFF. The rearrangement links TRBV25-1 to TRBJ1-4; 8 positions match TRBD1. The CDR3 spans 16 residues. J gave up 8 bases and V 4 bases, and 12 bases lay outside the gene matches. Germline lookup yields CDR1 MGHDK and CDR2 SYGVNS.